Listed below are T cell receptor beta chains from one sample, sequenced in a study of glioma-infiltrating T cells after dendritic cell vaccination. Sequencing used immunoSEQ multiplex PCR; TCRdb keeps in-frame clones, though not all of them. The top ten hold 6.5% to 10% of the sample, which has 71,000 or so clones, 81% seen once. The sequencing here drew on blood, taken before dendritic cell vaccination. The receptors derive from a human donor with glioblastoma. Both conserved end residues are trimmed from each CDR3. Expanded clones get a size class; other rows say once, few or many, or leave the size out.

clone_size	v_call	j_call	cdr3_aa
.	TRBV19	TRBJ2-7	ATRAYQGSKYEQY
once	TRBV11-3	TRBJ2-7	ASSLKGGSYEQY
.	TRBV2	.	ASRRDREYEQY
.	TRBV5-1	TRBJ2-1	ASSLDARGAYNEQF
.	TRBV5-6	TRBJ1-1	ASSPGTGGKNTEAF
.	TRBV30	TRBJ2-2	AWKHAGELF
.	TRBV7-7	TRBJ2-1	ASSLGQGANEQF
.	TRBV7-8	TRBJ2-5	ASSSLAGGEQETQY
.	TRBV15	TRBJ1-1	ATSPRLTGGNTEAF
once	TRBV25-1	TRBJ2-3	ASGDFGLAGGPAAQY
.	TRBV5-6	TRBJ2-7	ASRRTREQY
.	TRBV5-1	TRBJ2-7	ASSLDGPSTAYEQY
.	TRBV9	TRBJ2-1	ASSASSGGNIFSSYNEQF
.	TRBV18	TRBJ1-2	ASSMGLLLDGYT
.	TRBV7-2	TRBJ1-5	ASSLGDRGWQPQH
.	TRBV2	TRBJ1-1	ASRAREVNTEAF
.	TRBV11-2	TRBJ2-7	ASSFGLAETYEQY
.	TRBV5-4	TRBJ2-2	ASSSLTRAAGELF
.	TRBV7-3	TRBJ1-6	ASSLDSRFSPLH
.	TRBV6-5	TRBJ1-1	ASSYSPGLSEAF
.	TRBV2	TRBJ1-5	ASREGPNSNQPQH
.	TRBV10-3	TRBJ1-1	AISESAGAGENTEAF
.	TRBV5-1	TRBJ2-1	ASSRGLAGGYNEQF
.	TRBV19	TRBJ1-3	ASSIGDNSGNTIY
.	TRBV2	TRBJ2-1	ASSRESKAGTYNEQF
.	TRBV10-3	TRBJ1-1	AISESRGSTTEAF
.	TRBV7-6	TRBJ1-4	ASSSLQGAGAEKLF
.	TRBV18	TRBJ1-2	ASSPSADRVGYT
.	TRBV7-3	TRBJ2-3	ASSSLAGGTDTQY
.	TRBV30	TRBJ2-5	AWIGGGQETQY
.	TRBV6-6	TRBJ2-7	ASSLAGASYEQY
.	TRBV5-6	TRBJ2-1	ASSLATVAGGYNEQF
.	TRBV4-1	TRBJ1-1	ASSQEFGGQGLKAF
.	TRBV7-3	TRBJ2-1	ASSPRGLEQF
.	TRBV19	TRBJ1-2	ASEPSGDGYT
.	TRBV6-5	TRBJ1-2	ASSGGAYGYT
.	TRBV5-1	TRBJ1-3	ASSSTGAGNTIY
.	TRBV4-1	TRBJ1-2	ASSQDRTASNYGYT
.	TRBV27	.	ASSSWGSYEQY
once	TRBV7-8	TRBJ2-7	ASSPGRGSEQY
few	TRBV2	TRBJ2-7	ASSPTYEQY
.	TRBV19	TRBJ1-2	ASSTRQGVEDYT
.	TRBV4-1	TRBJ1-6	ASSQVGTGYSPLH
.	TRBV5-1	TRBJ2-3	ASSLAEKEGSMADTQY
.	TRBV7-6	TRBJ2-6	ASSLRSGGTEDSGANVLT
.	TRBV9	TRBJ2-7	ASSSPDYPWEQY
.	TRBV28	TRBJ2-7	AAEAGEGYEQY
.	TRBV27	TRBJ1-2	ASSYGQSYGYT
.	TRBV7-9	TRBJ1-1	ASSLEGVTEAF
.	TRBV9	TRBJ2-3	ASSVLQGTDTQY